This entry describes one T cell receptor (beta chain). Sampling of blood occurred at baseline, cycle 4 day 1, and cycle 7 day 1. The data were obtained in a study of OX40 agonist ivuxolimab in advanced cancers. The method was immunoSEQ multiplex PCR; TCRdb's version includes in-frame clones alone and lacks a portion of them. The data show 60,000 to 65,000 clones, roughly 84% seen once. Per germline, CDR1 MGHRA and CDR2 YSYEKL. Trimming took 4 bases from V and 3 from J, leaving 16 bases between them. The CDR3 sequence is 16 residues long. The clonotype originates from an adult with an advanced solid tumor such as melanoma, head and neck, liver or kidney cancer. The chain couples TRBV4-1 to TRBJ2-1, with D hard to call. The material sequenced was CD4+ or CD8+ T cells sorted from blood, taken in a trial of the OX40 agonist ivuxolimab. CDR3 residues: CASSPLGPPGYNEQFF. Here the CDR3 DNA reads TGCGCCAGCAGCCCGCTCGGGCCACCGGGCTACAATGAGCAGTTCTTC.